The 13 T cell receptor beta chains below come from one sample, sequenced in a study of T cell responses to AZD1222 COVID-19 vaccine. TCRdb's table, derived via immunoSEQ multiplex PCR, lists solely in-frame clones and lacks some. The repertoire holds a few hundred thousand clones, with just over 90% as singletons. The input for sequencing was peripheral blood, taken on day 0 of AZD1222 vaccination. The source of these receptors is an adult in good health.

The CDR3 is CASVRTPYNEQFF. The CDR3 nucleotides are TGTGCCAGCGTGAGGACACCGTACAATGAGCAGTTCTTC. The chain has TRBV28 and TRBJ2-1; D is possibly TRBD1 (5 bases). Germline CDR1 is MDHEN and CDR2 is SYDVKM. The length of the CDR3 is 13 residues. V gave up 8 bases and J gave up 4 bases, with 12 bases separating them.

This chain connects TRBV28 to TRBJ1-5; 8 bases fit TRBD1. There are 16 residues in the CDR3. Germline-derived CDR1 and CDR2 are MDHEN and SYDVKM. With 6 bases clipped from V and 5 bases from J, the junction kept 12 bases outside the gene matches. This CDR3 reads CASRPDRGLKYQPQHF. Written as DNA, the CDR3 is TGTGCCAGCAGGCCCGACAGGGGCCTAAAATATCAGCCCCAGCATTTT. The variable domain in full, completed from reference TRBV28 and TRBJ1-5, reads DVKVTQSSRYLVKRTGEKVFLECVQDMDHENMFWYRQDPGLGLRLIYFSYDVKMKEKGDIPEGYSVSREKKERFSLILESASTNQTSMYLCASRPDRGLKYQPQHFGDGTRLSIL.

There are a few counts of this clone. The CDR3 DNA sequence: TGTGCCAGCTCACGAAGTCAGGGATTCAATCAGCCCCAGCATTTT. Translating it yields CASSRSQGFNQPQHF. The V call is TRBV18, the J call TRBJ1-5; a weak D match, TRBD1 (5 bases). Trimming pared 4 bases from V and 3 bases from J, leaving 13 bases between. CDR3 length: 15 residues. Germline V CDR1 and CDR2: KGHSH, LQKENI.

With respect to this clone: At one end the junction does not follow the germline gene, possibly because of a read error. The chain has TRBV15 and TRBJ1-5; possible D gene TRBD1, 6 bases. CDR1 is LNHNV, CDR2 YYDKDF, per germline (reference sequence). This CDR3 comprises 14 residues. The CDR3 is CATSTGQRDQPQHF. The CDR3, as DNA: TGTGCCACCAGCACCGGACAGAGAGATCAACCCCAGCATTTT.

The gene calls are TRBV10-3 and TRBJ2-7, with TRBD1 identical over 10 bases. Germline CDR1 reads ENHRY; CDR2 reads SYGVKD. The CDR3 has 15 amino acids. V shed 6 bases and J 1 base; nucleotides not matched to a gene: 6. The CDR3 here is CAISRGQGISYEQYF. The CDR3 region has the DNA TGTGCCATCAGCCGGGGACAGGGGATTTCCTACGAGCAGTACTTC.

This clone was seen a single time. CDR3 sequence: CASSEVWQGNFEQYF. The CDR3 DNA follows: TGTGCCAGCAGTGAAGTGTGGCAGGGCAACTTCGAGCAGTACTTC. This rearrangement joins TRBV6-1 to TRBJ2-7; the D gene is possibly TRBD1 (5 bases). The CDR3 totals 15 residues. Germline CDR1 is MNHNS and CDR2 is SASEGT. V shed 1 base and J shed 6 bases, with 16 bases lying between them.

V and J are TRBV24-1 and TRBJ2-3; 11 nucleotides line up with TRBD1. The CDR3 sequence is 16 residues long. The germline CDR1 and CDR2 sequences are KGHDR and SFDVKD. V trimming: 5 bases; J trimming: 2 bases; junction bases outside the gene matches: 5. CDR3: CATSGGDRGFTDTQYF. The CDR3 bases are TGTGCCACCAGTGGAGGGGACAGGGGGTTCACAGATACGCAGTATTTT.

This chain joins TRBV2 and TRBJ1-1; D is undetermined. Germline CDR1 SNHLY, CDR2 FYNNEI. The CDR3 is made up of 11 amino acids. The V end was cut by 7 bases, the J end by 1 base, with 4 bases between. This CDR3 reads CASTANTEAFF. The CDR3 DNA sequence: TGTGCCAGCACAGCGAACACTGAAGCTTTCTTT.

The rearrangement joins TRBV29-1 to TRBJ1-4; the match to TRBD1 covers 9 bases. The V gene's germline CDR1 is SQVTM and CDR2 ANQGSEA. The CDR3 totals 15 residues. After removal of 6 bases from V and 7 bases from J, the junction contained 12 bases not matched to a gene. In nucleotides, the CDR3 is TGCAGCGTGAACCGCGGACAGGGGCTGGGTGAAAAACTGTTTTTT. Protein: CSVNRGQGLGEKLFF.

In its sample, this clone was seen once. The chain has TRBV4-3 and TRBJ2-7, with D hard to call. Per germline, CDR1 LGHNA and CDR2 YSLEER. CDR3 length equals 15 residues. The V end was cut by 0 bases, the J end by 6 bases, with 15 bases between. Here the CDR3 DNA reads TGCGCCAGCAGCCAAGATTCGGTCATTAGGCTCGAGCAGTACTTC. Encoded protein: CASSQDSVIRLEQYF.

The J gene is TRBJ1-5, the V gene TRBV10-2; perhaps TRBD1 as D (6 bases). This CDR3 spans 14 amino acids. Deletions cut 5 bases from V and 2 bases from J, with 10 bases between. Germline V gives CDR1 WSHSY, CDR2 SAAADI. The CDR3: CASSRTEGNQPQHF. Here the CDR3 DNA reads TGCGCCAGCAGTCGGACAGAGGGCAATCAGCCCCAGCATTTT.

The chain links TRBV28 to TRBJ2-7; D might be TRBD1 (7 bases). Deletions cut 3 bases from V and 1 base from J, with 13 bases between. Germline V gene lookup returns CDR1 MDHEN and CDR2 SYDVKM. The CDR3 is 15 amino acids. CDR3 loop: CASSFGGDRSYEQYF. DNA for the CDR3: TGTGCCAGCAGTTTCGGCGGGGACAGATCCTACGAGCAGTACTTC.

The rearrangement uses TRBV2 and TRBJ2-3; D perhaps matches TRBD2 (5 bases). With 4 bases removed from V and 3 bases from J, the gap between germline ends came to 17 bases. Germline lookup yields CDR1 SNHLY and CDR2 FYNNEI. The CDR3 spans 16 residues. CDR3 nucleotides: TGTGCCAGCAGTGCATCAGTTAGGGAGAGGACAGATACGCAGTATTTT. Translated, it gives CASSASVRERTDTQYF.